Listed below are T cell receptor beta chains from one sample, sequenced in a study of T-cell memory formation after mild COVID-19. TCRdb recomputed calls from the 5' RACE reads with MiXCR, one row per CDR3 protein. The sample has roughly 600,000 distinct CDR3 sequences; about a sixth are singletons. Source material: PBMCs or a T cell subset sorted from them (not recorded which). The receptors were sampled from an adult woman who had mild COVID-19 (a few samples of this study predate the infection). Cell type and time point are not known. The CDR3 runs from the conserved cysteine through the conserved F or W. Each record gives: V gene, clone size, J gene, D gene, CDR3 DNA, CDR3 protein. D genes are given only for firm matches. Clone size, where shown, is once, few, many, or a class for clones that have expanded.

TRBV12-3/TRBV12-4	-	TRBJ2-3	-	TGTGCCAGCAGTTTAGCCAGCTCTAGCACAGATACGCAGTATTTT	CASSLASSSTDTQYF
TRBV29-1	-	TRBJ2-1	TRBD2	TGCAGCGTTGGGGGACTAGCGGCCAATGAGCAGTTCTTC	CSVGGLAANEQFF
TRBV7-6	few	TRBJ2-1	TRBD2	TGTGCCAGCAGCTTTCGTCTAGCGGGGGGCCTTAACAATGAGCAGTTCTTC	CASSFRLAGGLNNEQFF
TRBV20-1	-	TRBJ2-3	-	TGCAGTGCTGATGATCCCCGGGCTTGGGATACGCAGTATTTT	CSADDPRAWDTQYF
TRBV6-5	-	TRBJ2-1	TRBD2	TGTGCCAGCAGTTACTCCAGTGGGCTAGCGGGGGGTCGAGCCATAAACTACAATGAGCAGTTCTTC	CASSYSSGLAGGRAINYNEQFF
TRBV19	-	TRBJ2-5	TRBD1	TGTGCCAGTAGTGAACAGGGGGCGCTGGGGACCCAGTACTTC	CASSEQGALGTQYF
TRBV7-9	few	TRBJ2-5	TRBD2	TGTGCCAGCAGCTCCCGACTAGCGGGAGGGCCAGGGGAGACCCAGTACTTC	CASSSRLAGGPGETQYF
TRBV12-3/TRBV12-4	-	TRBJ2-3	TRBD2	TGTGCCAGCAGCCTCTCGGTAGCGGGAGGAACAGATACGCAGTATTTT	CASSLSVAGGTDTQYF
TRBV30	-	TRBJ2-5	-	TGTGCCTGGAGCCAGGGAAAGGCCCAGTACTTC	CAWSQGKAQYF
TRBV7-2	-	TRBJ2-1	-	TGTGCCAGCAGCTCCCCCGGGGCGATAGCCTTCTATGAGCAGTTCTTC	CASSSPGAIAFYEQFF
TRBV2	-	TRBJ2-7	-	TGTGCCAGCAGGGTCACAGGATTCTCCTACGAGCAGTACTTC	CASRVTGFSYEQYF
TRBV7-9	-	TRBJ2-5	TRBD2	TGTGCCAGCAGCCAGGGACTAGCGGAACAAGAGACCCAGTACTTC	CASSQGLAEQETQYF
TRBV5-4	few	TRBJ2-7	TRBD1	TGTGCCAGCAGCTTCGGGACAGAATACGAGCAGTACTTC	CASSFGTEYEQYF
TRBV12-3/TRBV12-4	many	TRBJ1-1	-	TGTGCCAGCAGTTTAAATCAGGCTTTCTTT	CASSLNQAFF
TRBV7-2	few	TRBJ1-6	-	TGTGCCAGCAGCTTAGGATCCCAGGGTGGTTCACCCCTCCACTTT	CASSLGSQGGSPLHF
TRBV12-3/TRBV12-4	many	TRBJ2-1	TRBD2	TGTGCCAGCAGTCCAACACGGACTAGCGGGAGGGGCAATGAGCAGTTCTTC	CASSPTRTSGRGNEQFF
TRBV29-1	few	TRBJ2-7	-	TGCAGCACCTTTGGGGTGGGGACCGGTTCCACCTACGAGCAGTACTTC	CSTFGVGTGSTYEQYF
TRBV7-3	few	TRBJ2-1	-	TGTGCCAGCAGCCCCCCGGTTCCGACTGAGCAGTTCTTC	CASSPPVPTEQFF
TRBV15	few	TRBJ2-5	-	TGTGCCACCAGCAGAGATTGGGGGCCCTCGGGGGAGACCCAGTACTTC	CATSRDWGPSGETQYF
TRBV7-9	-	TRBJ1-2	-	TGTGCCAGCAGCTCCTCTAGGACAGACCTCTATGGCTACACCTTC	CASSSSRTDLYGYTF
TRBV7-8	-	TRBJ1-1	TRBD1	TGTGCCAGCAGCTTACCGGGACAGGAAGCTTTCTTT	CASSLPGQEAFF
TRBV12-3/TRBV12-4	-	TRBJ2-7	-	TGTGCCAGCAGTTTAGAGGCCTGGGCGGACGAGCAGTACTTC	CASSLEAWADEQYF
TRBV5-1	-	TRBJ2-5	-	TGCGCCAGCAGCTTCCCCTCAGATCAAGAGACCCAGTACTTC	CASSFPSDQETQYF
TRBV6-2/TRBV6-3	few	TRBJ2-4	-	TGTGCCAGCAGTCTACCAGGGCTCTTAGCCAAAAACATTCAGTACTTC	CASSLPGLLAKNIQYF
TRBV9	few	TRBJ2-1	-	TGTGCCAGCAGCTTCACCACTAGCCTCTCCTACAATGAGCAGTTCTTC	CASSFTTSLSYNEQFF
TRBV28	many	TRBJ2-3	-	TGTGCCAGCAGTTTCCAGGGGACAGATACGCAGTATTTT	CASSFQGTDTQYF
TRBV21-1	-	TRBJ2-7	-	TGTGCCAGCAAAGGGACAGTTCCCTACGAGCAGTACTTC	CASKGTVPYEQYF
TRBV7-3	few	TRBJ2-3	TRBD2	TGTGCCAGCAGCTTAATGACTAGCCTCACAGATACGCAGTATTTT	CASSLMTSLTDTQYF
TRBV19	-	TRBJ2-3	-	TGTGCCAGTAGTCCCAACGGGGGCGGCGGTGGTACGCAGTATTTT	CASSPNGGGGGTQYF
TRBV2	-	TRBJ1-2	TRBD1	TGTGCCAGCACCGGGGACAGGGGGCTCGATGGCTACACCTTC	CASTGDRGLDGYTF
TRBV12-5	few	TRBJ2-3	-	TGTGCTAGTGGTTTTGATACGCAGTATTTT	CASGFDTQYF
TRBV6-5	many	TRBJ1-6	-	TGTGCCAGCAGCCCCGGTCATAGATCCTATAATTCACCCCTCCACTTT	CASSPGHRSYNSPLHF
TRBV7-2	few	TRBJ1-1	-	TGTGCCAGCAGCCAGTCAAGGGTGAGGACTGAAGCTTTCTTT	CASSQSRVRTEAFF